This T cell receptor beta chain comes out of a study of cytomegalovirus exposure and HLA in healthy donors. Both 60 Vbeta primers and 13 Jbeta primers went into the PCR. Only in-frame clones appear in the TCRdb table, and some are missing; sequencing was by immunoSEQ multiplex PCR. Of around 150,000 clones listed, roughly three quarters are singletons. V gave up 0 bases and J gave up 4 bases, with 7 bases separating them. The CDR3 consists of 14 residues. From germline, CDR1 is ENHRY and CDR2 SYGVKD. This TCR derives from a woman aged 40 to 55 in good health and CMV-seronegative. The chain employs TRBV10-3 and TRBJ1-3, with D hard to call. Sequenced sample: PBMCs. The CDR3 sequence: CAISESTGGNTIYF. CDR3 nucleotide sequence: TGTGCCATCAGTGAGTCGACTGGGGGAAACACCATATATTTT.